Below are 15 T cell receptor beta chains sequenced from a single sample in a study of T cell repertoires in cytomegalovirus infection. TCRdb passed the reads through MiXCR, listing each CDR3 protein once. The profile covers around 450,000 distinct CDR3 sequences, with approximately 33% appearing a single time and roughly 15% taken by the ten largest. Sequencing was performed on PBMCs. Source of these receptors: a human donor in good health (CMV status not recorded). Some clones in this sample may be carry-over from other donors' samples.

This clonotype came up a few times. The chain is built from TRBV2 and TRBJ1-1, with no clear D. The germline CDR1 and CDR2 sequences are SNHLY and FYNNEI. The V end was cut by 8 bases, the J end by 3 bases, with 13 bases between. The CDR3 is made up of 13 amino acids. The CDR3 loop is CASQTYRDTEAFF. In DNA form, the CDR3 reads TGTGCCAGCCAAACCTACCGGGACACTGAAGCTTTCTTT.

This chain joins TRBV27 and TRBJ1-1; D ambiguous. The CDR3 is 15 amino acids. Germline-derived CDR1 and CDR2 are MNHEY and SMNVEV (reference sequence). Trimming took 5 bases from V and 5 from J, leaving 18 bases between them. The CDR3 spells CASSPGQWRRTEAFF. CDR3 in DNA: TGTGCCAGCAGTCCTGGCCAGTGGAGGCGGACTGAAGCTTTCTTT.

This clonotype is a singleton in its sample. The chain combines TRBV19 with TRBJ2-1, with a weak D call TRBD1 (6 bases). CDR1 is LNHDA, CDR2 SQIVND, per germline (reference sequence). The CDR3 extends over 15 amino acids. Trimming took 5 bases from V and 2 from J, leaving 13 bases between them. CDR3 DNA: TGTGCCAGTAGTCCCGCAGGGGCAACCTACAATGAGCAGTTCTTC. This translates into CASSPAGATYNEQFF.

In this sample, this clonotype turned up a few times. This chain uses TRBV12-3 or TRBV12-4 with TRBJ2-7; TRBD2 matches at 7 bases. V was clipped by 6 bases and J by 3 bases; unmatched bases: 8. CDR3 length: 14 residues. In nucleotides, the CDR3 is TGTGCCAGCAGGATTAGCGGGCCTCGCTACGAGCAGTACTTC. Translation: CASRISGPRYEQYF.

The table lists this clonotype with many counts. The chain couples TRBV7-8 to TRBJ2-2, with D tentatively TRBD2 (7 bases). Germline CDR1 is SGHVS and CDR2 is FQNEAQ. The CDR3 spans 16 residues. Trimming removed 5 bases from V and 5 bases from J, with 18 bases in between. CDR3 DNA: TGTGCCAGCAGCCCCCGGGGGGCCTTTAATACCGGGGAGCTGTTTTTT. Encoded protein: CASSPRGAFNTGELFF.

This chain links TRBV2 with TRBJ2-1; TRBD1 matches 9 bases. With V trimmed by 1 base and J by 2 bases, 3 bases remained unmatched. The CDR3 runs 16 residues. The germline CDR1 and CDR2 sequences are SNHLY and FYNNEI. CDR3: CASSEGTGDPYNEQFF. Written as DNA, the CDR3 is TGTGCCAGCAGTGAAGGGACAGGGGACCCCTACAATGAGCAGTTCTTC.

The table lists this clonotype with many counts. This chain joins TRBV7-2 and TRBJ2-5; possibly TRBD1 for D (5 bases). Germline-derived CDR1 and CDR2 are SGHTA and FQGNSA. The ends were cut back, 5 bases at V and 4 bases at J, with 11 bases in the middle. This CDR3 is built from 13 residues. The CDR3 coding sequence is TGTGCCAGCAGCCCCAGGGTAATAGAGACCCAGTACTTC. Translating it yields CASSPRVIETQYF.

Concerning this clonotype itself: This may be a read error: a much more frequent sequence differs by one nucleotide. The chain couples TRBV7-2 to TRBJ1-2; D is perhaps TRBD1 (6 bases). This CDR3 region has 14 residues. Per germline, CDR1 SGHTA and CDR2 FQGNSA. The CDR3 here is CASSLGHRDYGYPF. Written as DNA, the CDR3 is TGTGCCAGCAGCTTAGGTCACAGGGACTATGGCTACCCCTTC.

Comments on this clonotype: A much larger clone differs by one base, so this may be a read error. The rearrangement joins TRBV7-6 to TRBJ2-7, with D unclear. This CDR3 has 10 amino acids. CDR1 SGHVS and CDR2 FNYEAQ come from the germline V gene. The CDR3 reads CASSRYEQDF. The CDR3 DNA sequence: TGTGCCAGCAGTCGGTACGAGCAGGACTTC.

The sample holds one count of this clonotype. The chain couples TRBV29-1 to TRBJ1-1, with D hard to call. V lost 7 bases and J lost 4, with 19 bases in between. The germline V gene has CDR1 SQVTM and CDR2 ANQGSEA. The CDR3 sequence is 14 residues long. The CDR3 loop reads CSALRMGLSTEAFF. The CDR3 DNA follows: TGCAGCGCTTTGAGGATGGGGTTGAGCACTGAAGCTTTCTTT. Supplemented by reference TRBV29-1 and TRBJ1-1, the full variable domain reads SAVISQKPSRDICQRGTSLTIQCQVDSQVTMMFWYRQQPGQSLTLIATANQGSEATYESGFVIDKFPISRPNLTFSTLTVSNMSPEDSSIYLCSALRMGLSTEAFFGQGTRLTVV.

The chain is built from TRBV4-1 and TRBJ2-7; no reliable D call. The CDR3 loop spans 14 amino acids. Germline assignment: CDR1 MGHRA and CDR2 YSYEKL. V was shortened by 0 bases and J by 0 bases, with 6 bases between the two germline ends. This CDR3 reads CASSQEPVSYEQYF. The DNA for the CDR3 is TGCGCCAGCAGCCAAGAGCCCGTCTCCTACGAGCAGTACTTC.

This clonotype was seen many times. The chain links TRBV7-2 to TRBJ2-7; TRBD2 matches 15 bases. Trimming cost V 5 bases and J 3 bases; bases outside gene matches: 8. The CDR3 loop spans 17 amino acids. The germline CDR1 and CDR2 sequences are SGHTA and FQGNSA. In DNA form, the CDR3 reads TGTGCCAGCAGCCTACTGGGACTAGCGGGGGGCCTCTACGAGCAGTACTTC. It codes for CASSLLGLAGGLYEQYF.

V and J are TRBV4-3 and TRBJ2-7; D may be TRBD2 (6 bases). Trimming took 3 bases from V and 7 from J, leaving 13 bases between them. The CDR3 spans 13 residues. The germline V gene has CDR1 LGHNA and CDR2 YSLEER. The CDR3 bases are TGCGCCAGCAGCCAGGGAGGTCTGGGGGAGCAGTACTTC. Its translation: CASSQGGLGEQYF.

This clonotype was picked up many times. The rearrangement uses TRBV7-2 and TRBJ2-5; tentatively, D is TRBD1 or TRBD2 (6 bases each). The germline V gene encodes CDR1 SGHTA and CDR2 FQGNSA. This CDR3 spans 15 amino acids. Trimming left V 1 base short and J 4 bases short, with 13 bases between. The CDR3 nucleotides are TGTGCCAGCAGCTTAGTCCGGGGGCCGAGAGAGACCCAGTACTTC. It specifies CASSLVRGPRETQYF.

The chain couples TRBV5-6 to TRBJ1-1; no definite D call. Germline lookup yields CDR1 SGHDT and CDR2 YYEEEE. V was cut by 0 bases and J by 1 base, with 7 bases left in between. This CDR3 is 14 amino acids long. In DNA form, the CDR3 reads TGTGCCAGCAGCTTGGATTTAACGAACACTGAAGCTTTCTTT. It specifies CASSLDLTNTEAFF.